One T cell receptor (beta chain) is described in this entry. These data are taken from a study of CD8 T cells in Susac syndrome. CDR1 is SQVTM and CDR2 is ANQGSEA in the germline V gene. V lost 4 bases and J lost 2, with 12 bases in between. This CDR3 comprises 13 residues. Random-hexamer reverse transcription was applied to roughly 0.5 to 1 ug RNA. An immunoSEQ multiplex PCR amplified TCR beta CDR3 over 54 Vbeta and 13 Jbeta. Each CDR3 protein is one row after TCRdb ran MiXCR on the immunoSEQ multiplex PCR reads. Of about 110,000 distinct CDR3 sequences detected, roughly 97% appear once; the ten largest clones hold roughly 0.096%.

The chain uses TRBV29-1 and TRBJ2-7, with D perhaps given as TRBD1 or TRBD2 (6 bases each). The source of this sequence is a human donor in good health. The sample consisted of CD4+ T cells from PBMCs. This CDR3 reads CSVGGASAYEQYF. CDR3 DNA sequence: TGCAGCGTTGGGGGGGCGTCGGCCTACGAGCAGTACTTC.